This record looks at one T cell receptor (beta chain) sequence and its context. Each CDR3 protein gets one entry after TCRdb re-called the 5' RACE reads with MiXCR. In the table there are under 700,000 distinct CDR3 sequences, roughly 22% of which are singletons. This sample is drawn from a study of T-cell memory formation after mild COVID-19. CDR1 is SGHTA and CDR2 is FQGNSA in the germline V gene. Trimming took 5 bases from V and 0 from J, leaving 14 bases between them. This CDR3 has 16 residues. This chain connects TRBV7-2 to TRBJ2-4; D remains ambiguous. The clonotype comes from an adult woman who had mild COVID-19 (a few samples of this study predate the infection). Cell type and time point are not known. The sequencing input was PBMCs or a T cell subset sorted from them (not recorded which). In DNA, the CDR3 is TGTGCCAGCAGCCTACCCCAATCATTAGCCAAAAACATTCAGTACTTC. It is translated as CASSLPQSLAKNIQYF.